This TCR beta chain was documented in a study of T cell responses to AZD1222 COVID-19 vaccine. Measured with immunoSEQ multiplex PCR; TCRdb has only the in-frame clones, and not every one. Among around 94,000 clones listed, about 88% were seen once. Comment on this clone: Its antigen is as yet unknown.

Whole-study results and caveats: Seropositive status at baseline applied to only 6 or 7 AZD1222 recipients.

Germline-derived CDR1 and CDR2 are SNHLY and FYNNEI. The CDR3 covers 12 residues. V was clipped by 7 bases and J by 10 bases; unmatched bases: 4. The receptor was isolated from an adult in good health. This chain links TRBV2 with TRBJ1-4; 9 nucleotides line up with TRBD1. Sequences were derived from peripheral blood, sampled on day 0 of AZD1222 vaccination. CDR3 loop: CASTGTGRKLFF. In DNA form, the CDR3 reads TGTGCCAGCACCGGGACAGGGAGAAAACTGTTTTTT.